This T cell receptor beta chain was observed in a study of shared T cell receptors in the human thymus. There are 13 residues in the CDR3. V was clipped by 0 bases and J by 5 bases, with 7 bases between them. Germline values: CDR1 SGHDN, CDR2 FVKESK. Using immunoSEQ multiplex PCR, the repertoire was profiled, and TCRdb retains in-frame clones only, with some absent. Counted here are some 760,000 clones, around 85% occurring once; the ten biggest clones make up 0.0095% to 0.013%. These data also featured in a second study, about human thymus T cells. That paper notes: It was healthy Finnish infants having corrective surgery for congenital heart defects who were the donors. Corrective heart surgery yielded the resections from which the thymus tissue came. Thymic and blood repertoires showed apparently biased V and J gene usage. Related studies noted strongly shared thymic repertoires across unrelated people.

V usage is TRBV14 and J usage is TRBJ1-1; D not resolved. Sequencing input: thymocytes. This receptor was obtained from a girl under three years old with a congenital heart defect. In nucleotides, the CDR3 is TGTGCCAGCAGCCAAGATGTCCGGACTGAAGCTTTCTTT. It translates to CASSQDVRTEAFF.